These 11 T cell receptor beta chains were all obtained from the same sample, sequenced in a study of T-cell reconstitution after alpha-beta-depleted transplantation in children (dated by TCRdb to about 2016). The treatment or condition label for this specimen denotes: allogeneic hematopoietic cell transplantation with graft depleted of TCRalphabeta T cells and CD19 B cells. The library was produced with PCR. The listed sequencing device is Illumina HiSeq 2500. TCR libraries were prepared with molecular barcoding, using unique molecular identifiers to normalize TCRbeta repertoire quantification. TCRdb reanalyzed the raw reads on its own, using fastp at Q25 for trimming and MiXCR for clone calling, and kept in-frame beta chains. A single entry per CDR3 protein holds the most common genes and DNA from its merged rows. Recorded for this sample are some 200,000 distinct CDR3 sequences; 11% of them occurred a single time. About 30% of the sample comes from the top ten.

Sequencing used PBMCs, obtained before TCRalphabeta/CD19-depleted stem cell transplant. These receptors came from a child under three years old with acute myeloid leukemia, due to receive a stem cell transplant.

Ten or more counts support this clonotype. The genes are TRBV7-9 and TRBJ1-2; possibly TRBD1 for D (6 bases). The length of the CDR3 is 16 residues. Germline V gene sequence: CDR1 SEHNR, CDR2 FQNEAQ (reference sequence). The germline V and J ends were trimmed by 1 base and 3 bases, with 15 bases remaining between them. The CDR3 protein is CASSLGGAAPDYGYTF. The CDR3 bases are TGTGCCAGCAGCTTAGGGGGGGCAGCTCCTGACTATGGCTACACCTTC.

As for this clonotype: This may arise from a read error, as a much more abundant clone is one base away. The chain combines TRBV7-9 with TRBJ2-5; D is possibly TRBD1 (6 bases). V was shortened by 3 bases and J by 2 bases, with 10 bases between the two germline ends. The CDR3 length is 14 residues. CDR1 is SEHNR, CDR2 FQNEAQ, per germline (reference sequence). The CDR3 region is CASSFEGDQETQYF. The CDR3 nucleotides read TGTGCCAGCAGCTTCGAGGGGGATCAAGAGACCCAGTACTTC.

This clonotype was observed at least ten times. The rearrangement links TRBV4-2 to TRBJ2-3; 7 positions match TRBD1. Germline V CDR1 and CDR2: LGHNA, YNFKEQ. The CDR3 is made up of 15 amino acids. V was clipped by 5 bases and J by 4 bases; unmatched bases: 9. The CDR3 is CASSNTGELADTQYF. CDR3 DNA: TGTGCCAGCAGCAACACAGGGGAATTGGCAGATACGCAGTATTTT.

This clonotype was picked up many times. The chain joins TRBV7-9 to TRBJ2-5; D is undetermined. With 3 bases removed from V and 5 bases from J, the gap between germline ends came to 10 bases. CDR3 length equals 13 residues. Looked up from germline, CDR1 is SEHNR and CDR2 is FQNEAQ (reference sequence). CDR3 in DNA: TGTGCCAGCAGCTTGGGCGGCTGGGAGACCCAGTACTTC. Translated: CASSLGGWETQYF.

At least ten counts were recorded for this clonotype. The chain joins TRBV7-2 to TRBJ2-3, with no clear D. V lost 6 bases to trimming and J lost 6 bases, with 16 bases between them. CDR1 and CDR2 from the germline V gene are SGHTA and FQGNSA. This CDR3 comprises 14 residues. CDR3 residues: CASRFSPRSDTQYF. The CDR3 DNA is TGTGCCAGCAGATTTAGCCCTAGGTCGGATACGCAGTATTTT.

The CDR3 loop reads CASSSGGRRDTQYF. The CDR3 coding sequence is TGTGCCAGCAGTTCAGGCGGGAGAAGAGATACGCAGTATTTT. The chain recombines TRBV28 with TRBJ2-3; 7 bases line up with TRBD2. The germline gives CDR1 MDHEN, CDR2 SYDVKM. The CDR3 sequence is 14 residues long. Losses at the gene ends were 4 bases for V and 5 bases for J; bases not matched to a gene: 6.

This clonotype was recorded at least ten times. The chain links TRBV7-8 to TRBJ2-1, with 13 bases matching TRBD2. The CDR3 runs 16 residues. Germline V gene data show CDR1 as SGHVS and CDR2 as FQNEAQ. V shed 3 bases, J shed 4 bases, and the junction held 3 bases outside the gene matches. The CDR3 sequence is CASSFGLAGVYNEQFF. The CDR3 DNA follows: TGTGCCAGCAGCTTCGGACTAGCGGGGGTTTACAATGAGCAGTTCTTC.

This clonotype showed up many times. The rearrangement joins TRBV4-2 to TRBJ1-2; unclear D gene. This CDR3 has 14 amino acids. CDR1 is LGHNA and CDR2 is YNFKEQ in the germline V gene. Trimming pared 5 bases from V and 7 bases from J, leaving 17 bases between. The CDR3 here is CASSVEGIRGGYTF. The CDR3 nucleotides are TGTGCCAGCAGCGTGGAGGGAATACGTGGTGGCTACACCTTC.

This clonotype was counted many times. V is TRBV20-1 and J is TRBJ1-3, with D maybe TRBD1 (5 bases). Per germline, CDR1 DFQATT and CDR2 SNEGSKA (reference sequence). The CDR3 is 14 amino acids. V was trimmed by 0 bases and J by 3 bases, leaving 9 bases between them. The CDR3 DNA reads as TGCAGTGCTAGAGATCTTACAGGTGGAAACACCATATATTTT. This codes for CSARDLTGGNTIYF.

Worth noting for this clonotype: This may arise from a read error, as a much more abundant clone is one base away. The rearrangement joins TRBV5-1 to TRBJ2-3; no firm D call. Germline CDR1 SGHRS, CDR2 YFSETQ. The CDR3 spans 16 residues. CDR3 sequence (DNA): TGCGCCAGCAGCTTGGCCTGGCTACAGCGCACAGATATGCAGTATTTT. As protein: CASSLAWLQRTDMQYF.

This clonotype was seen many times. The J gene is TRBJ2-1, the V gene TRBV12-5, with no clear D. CDR1 LGHNT and CDR2 FRNRAP come from the germline V gene. This CDR3 spans 12 amino acids. Trimming removed 7 bases from V and 4 bases from J, with 8 bases in between. The DNA of the CDR3 is TGTGCTAGTGCCGGAACTTACAATGAGCAGTTCTTC. This encodes CASAGTYNEQFF.